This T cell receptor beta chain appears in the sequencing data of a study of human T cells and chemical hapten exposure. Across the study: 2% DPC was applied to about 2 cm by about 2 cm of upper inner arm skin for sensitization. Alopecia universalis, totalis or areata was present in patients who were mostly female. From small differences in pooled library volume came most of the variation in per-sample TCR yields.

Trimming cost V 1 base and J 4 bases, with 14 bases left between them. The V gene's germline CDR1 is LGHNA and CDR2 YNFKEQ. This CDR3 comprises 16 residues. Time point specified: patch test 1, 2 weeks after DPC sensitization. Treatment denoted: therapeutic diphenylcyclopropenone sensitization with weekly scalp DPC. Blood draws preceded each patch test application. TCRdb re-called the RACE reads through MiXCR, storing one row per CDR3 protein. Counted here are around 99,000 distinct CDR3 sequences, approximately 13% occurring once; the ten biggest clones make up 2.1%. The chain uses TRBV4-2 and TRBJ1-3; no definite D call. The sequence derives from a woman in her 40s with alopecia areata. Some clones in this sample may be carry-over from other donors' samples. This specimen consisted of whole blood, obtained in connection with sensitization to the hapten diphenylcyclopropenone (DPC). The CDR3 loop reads CASSQVESLSGNTIYF. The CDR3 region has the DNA TGTGCCAGCAGCCAAGTAGAGAGCTTGTCCGGAAACACCATATATTTT.